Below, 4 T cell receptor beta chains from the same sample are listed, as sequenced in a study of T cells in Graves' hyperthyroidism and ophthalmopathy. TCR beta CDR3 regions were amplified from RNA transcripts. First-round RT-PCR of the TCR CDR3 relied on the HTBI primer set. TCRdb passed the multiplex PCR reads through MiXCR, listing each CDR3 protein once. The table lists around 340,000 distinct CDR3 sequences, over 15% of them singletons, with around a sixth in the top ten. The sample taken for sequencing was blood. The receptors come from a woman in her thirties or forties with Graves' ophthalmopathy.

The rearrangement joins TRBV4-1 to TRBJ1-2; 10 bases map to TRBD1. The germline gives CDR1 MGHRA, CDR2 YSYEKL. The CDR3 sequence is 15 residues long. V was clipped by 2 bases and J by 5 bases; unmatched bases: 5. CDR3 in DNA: TGCGCCAGCAGCCAACCGGGACAGGGGCGGTATGGCTACACCTTC. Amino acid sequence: CASSQPGQGRYGYTF.

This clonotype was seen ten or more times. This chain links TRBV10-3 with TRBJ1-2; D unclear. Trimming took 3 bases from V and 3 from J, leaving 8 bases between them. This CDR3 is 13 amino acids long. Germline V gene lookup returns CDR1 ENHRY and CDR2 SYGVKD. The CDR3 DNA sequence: TGTGCCATCAGTGATTACGGGTACTATGGCTACACCTTC. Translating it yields CAISDYGYYGYTF.

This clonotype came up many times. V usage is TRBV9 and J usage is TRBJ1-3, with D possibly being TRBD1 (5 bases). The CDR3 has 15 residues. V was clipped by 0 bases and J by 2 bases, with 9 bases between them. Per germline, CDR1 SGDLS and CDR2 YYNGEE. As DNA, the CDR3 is TGTGCCAGCAGCGTAGATTCCAGGGCTGGAAACACCATATATTTT. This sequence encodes CASSVDSRAGNTIYF.

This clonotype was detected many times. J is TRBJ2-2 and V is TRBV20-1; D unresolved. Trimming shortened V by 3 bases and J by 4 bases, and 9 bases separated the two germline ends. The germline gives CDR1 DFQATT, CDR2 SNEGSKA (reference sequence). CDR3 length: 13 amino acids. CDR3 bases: TGCAGTGCTAGTTTTAGGGTCACCGGGGAGCTGTTTTTT. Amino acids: CSASFRVTGELFF.